The T cell receptor (beta chain) described here comes from a study of beta chain features in type 1 diabetes. The authors reverse transcribed all of the isolated RNA, so sequencing captured expressed TCRB transcripts. TCRdb's copy holds only in-frame clones and misses some; the assay was immunoSEQ multiplex PCR. This table has about 470,000 clones, 30% appearing once. Per the germline V gene, CDR1 is MGHRA and CDR2 is YSYEKL. Trimming stripped 0 bases from V and 4 bases from J, with 17 bases between. CDR3 length: 17 residues. The material sequenced was naive CD4+ T cells from blood. This receptor was identified in a man between 18 and 35 years old in good health. V usage is TRBV4-1 and J usage is TRBJ2-3; TRBD2 is a possible D gene (6 bases). CDR3 sequence (DNA): TGCGCCAGCAGCCAAGAACCCCCAGGCTCGGGGGCAGATACGCAGTATTTT. Translated: CASSQEPPGSGADTQYF.